A selection of T cell receptor beta chains follows, all from one sample in a study of spatial heterogeneity in lung cancer. TCRdb used MiXCR to reprocess the 5' RACE reads, holding one entry per CDR3 protein. The sample yields approximately 70,000 distinct CDR3 sequences, approximately 9% seen once. The specimen was PBMCs, collected at follow-up. The source of these receptors is a female donor with early-stage non-small cell lung cancer. Both conserved end residues are part of each CDR3. The order of the fields is J gene, V gene, CDR3 protein.

TRBJ2-7,TRBV3-1,CASSQDRGSYEQYF
TRBJ2-7,TRBV10-3,CAISPSGPSYEQYF
TRBJ2-6,TRBV18,CASSGGRSGANVLTF
TRBJ1-2,TRBV24-1,CATSDVNRAGYTF
TRBJ2-5,TRBV2,CASGMGGETQYF
TRBJ2-2,TRBV27,CASSRQQGSGELFF
TRBJ1-1,TRBV6-5,CASSHSLGAPGDTEAFF
TRBJ2-1,TRBV5-1,CASRPDTGNEQFF
TRBJ2-7,TRBV11-2,CASSLGLGGYEQYF
TRBJ2-7,TRBV28,CASSLGGAFYEQYF
TRBJ1-2,TRBV4-1,CASSQDGRDDLRGYTF
TRBJ2-1,TRBV28,CASSLWGGSSYNEQFF
TRBJ2-3,TRBV6-5,CASSRTGSTDTQYF
TRBJ2-7,TRBV10-3,CAISEYGRGNEQYF
TRBJ2-1,TRBV11-3,CASSQDSSYNEQFF
TRBJ2-2,TRBV19,CASSPTGWTGELFF
TRBJ1-2,TRBV7-2,CASSKTGDGDGYTF
TRBJ2-1,TRBV18,CASSPLSSGLPHNNEQFF
TRBJ2-5,TRBV19,CARSRDRGTRGQTQYF
TRBJ2-7,TRBV29-1,CSGSGTGREQYF
TRBJ2-1,TRBV12-3/TRBV12-4,CASSRGGWVFF
TRBJ1-6,TRBV4-2,CASSQVSPGDSPLHF
TRBJ1-1,TRBV5-1,CASSSGGGAGTEAFF
TRBJ1-1,TRBV29-1,CSVEDSGPFF